Here is one TCR beta chain with its context. Its cognate antigen is unknown. This CDR3 comprises 15 residues. Germline V gene lookup returns CDR1 SGHDN and CDR2 FVKESK. With 4 bases removed from V and 8 bases from J, the gap between germline ends came to 17 bases. The data stem from a study of vaccination effects on CD4 cells after COVID-19. As for the study in general: A median of 72 days separated the second dose and sampling.

Expansion of antigen-specific CD4+ T cells with viral peptide pools was carried out by the ViraFEST assay before sequencing. Following culture for ten to eleven days, CD4+ T cells were isolated. Two-dose vaccination with either BNT162b2 or mRNA-1273 was given to the participants. Wells of 1.8 million or so PBMC each were grown with approximately 10 IU/ml IL-2 and roughly 9.9 ug/ml peptides. Sequencing used immunoSEQ multiplex PCR; TCRdb keeps in-frame clones, though not all of them. The table has roughly 56,000 clones, around four fifths seen once; the top ten hold 1% to 1.5%. The starting material was CD4+ T cells from PBMCs cultured with HCoV-229E spike peptides, obtained after COVID-19 vaccination. The receptor was derived from a human donor who received a COVID-19 vaccine. The chain is built from TRBV14 and TRBJ1-4, with a possible D match to TRBD1 (5 bases). The CDR3 coding sequence is TGTGCCAGCAGCCTCGTCCTGGCGGGGACCGAAAAACTGTTTTTT. Protein: CASSLVLAGTEKLFF.